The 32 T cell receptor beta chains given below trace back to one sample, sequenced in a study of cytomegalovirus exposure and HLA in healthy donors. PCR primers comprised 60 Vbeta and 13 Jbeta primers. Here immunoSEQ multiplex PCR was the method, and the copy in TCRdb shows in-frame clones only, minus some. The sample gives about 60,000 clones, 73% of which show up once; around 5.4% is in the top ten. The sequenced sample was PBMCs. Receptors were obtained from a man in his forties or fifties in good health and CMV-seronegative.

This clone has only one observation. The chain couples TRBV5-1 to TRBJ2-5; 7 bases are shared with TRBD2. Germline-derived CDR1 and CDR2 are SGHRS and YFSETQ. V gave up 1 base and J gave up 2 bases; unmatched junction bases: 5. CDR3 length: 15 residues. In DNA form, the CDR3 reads TGCGCCAGCAGCTTGTCTCGCGGGGGACAAGAGACCCAGTACTTC. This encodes CASSLSRGGQETQYF.

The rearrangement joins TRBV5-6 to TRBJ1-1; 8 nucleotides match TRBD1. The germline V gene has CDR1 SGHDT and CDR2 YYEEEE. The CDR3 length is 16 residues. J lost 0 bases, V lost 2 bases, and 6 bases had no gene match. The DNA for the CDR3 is TGTGCCAGCAGCTTTGACAGGGGACTGATGAACACTGAAGCTTTCTTT. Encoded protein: CASSFDRGLMNTEAFF.

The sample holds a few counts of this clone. CDR3 bases: TGTGCCAGTAGTCAGGGGTTTGTGAACACTGAAGCTTTCTTT. Residues: CASSQGFVNTEAFF. The V call is TRBV19, the J call TRBJ1-1; a weak D match, TRBD1 (6 bases). The CDR3 spans 14 residues. CDR1 LNHDA and CDR2 SQIVND come from the germline V gene (reference sequence). The ends were cut back, 5 bases at V and 0 bases at J, with 10 bases in the middle.

The CDR3, as DNA: TGTGCCAGCAGTAGCGGGTTGAGCAATCAGCCCCAGCATTTT. Translation: CASSSGLSNQPQHF. J is TRBJ1-5 and V is TRBV2, with D unresolved. The germline V and J ends were trimmed by 5 bases and 1 base, with 9 bases remaining between them. The germline V gene has CDR1 SNHLY and CDR2 FYNNEI. The CDR3 has 14 residues. Together with reference TRBV2 and TRBJ1-5, the CDR3 gives the full variable domain: EPEVTQTPSHQVTQMGQEVILRCVPISNHLYFYWYRQILGQKVEFLVSFYNNEISEKSEIFDDQFSVERPDGSNFTLKIRSTKLEDSAMYFCASSSGLSNQPQHFGDGTRLSIL.

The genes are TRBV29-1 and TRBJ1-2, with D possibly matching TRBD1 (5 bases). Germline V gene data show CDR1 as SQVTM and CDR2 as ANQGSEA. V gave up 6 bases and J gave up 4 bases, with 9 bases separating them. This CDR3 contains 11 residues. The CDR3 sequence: CSVPGGYGYTF. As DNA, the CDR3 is TGCAGCGTACCGGGGGGCTATGGCTACACCTTC.

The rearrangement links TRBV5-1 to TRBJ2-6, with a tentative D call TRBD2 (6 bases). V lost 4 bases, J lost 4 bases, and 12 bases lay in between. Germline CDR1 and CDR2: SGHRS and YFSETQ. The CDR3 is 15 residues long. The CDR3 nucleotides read TGCGCCAGCAGCCAAAAGCGGGTAGGGGCCAACGTCCTGACTTTC. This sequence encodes CASSQKRVGANVLTF. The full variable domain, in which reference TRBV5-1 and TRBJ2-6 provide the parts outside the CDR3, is KAGVTQTPRYLIKTRGQQVTLSCSPISGHRSVSWYQQTPGQGLQFLFEYFSETQRNKGNFPGRFSGRQFSNSRSEMNVSTLELGDSALYLCASSQKRVGANVLTFGAGSRLTVL.

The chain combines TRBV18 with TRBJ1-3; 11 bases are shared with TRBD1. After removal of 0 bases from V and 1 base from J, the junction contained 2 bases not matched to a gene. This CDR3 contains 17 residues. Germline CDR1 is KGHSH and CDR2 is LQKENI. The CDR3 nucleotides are TGTGCCAGCTCACCACCCGGACAGGGGGCGTCTGGAAACACCATATATTTT. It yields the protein CASSPPGQGASGNTIYF.

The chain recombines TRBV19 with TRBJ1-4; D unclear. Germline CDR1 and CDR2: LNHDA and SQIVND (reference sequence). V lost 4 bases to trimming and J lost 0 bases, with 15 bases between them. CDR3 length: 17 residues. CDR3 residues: CASSTVSSFATNEKLFF. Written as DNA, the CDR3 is TGTGCCAGTAGTACGGTATCCTCCTTTGCAACTAATGAAAAACTGTTTTTT.

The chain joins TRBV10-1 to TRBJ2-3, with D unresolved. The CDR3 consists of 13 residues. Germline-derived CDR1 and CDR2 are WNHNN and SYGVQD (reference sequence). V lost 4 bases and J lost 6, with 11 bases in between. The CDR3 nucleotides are TGCGCCAGCAGTGTAGGAAACGGGGATACGCAGTATTTT. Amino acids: CASSVGNGDTQYF.

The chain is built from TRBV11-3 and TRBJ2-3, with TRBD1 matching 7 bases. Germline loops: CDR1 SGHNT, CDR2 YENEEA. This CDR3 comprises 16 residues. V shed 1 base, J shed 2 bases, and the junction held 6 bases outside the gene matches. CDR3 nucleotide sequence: TGTGCCAGCAGCTTAGGCCCGGGACAGATCACAGATACGCAGTATTTT. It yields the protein CASSLGPGQITDTQYF.

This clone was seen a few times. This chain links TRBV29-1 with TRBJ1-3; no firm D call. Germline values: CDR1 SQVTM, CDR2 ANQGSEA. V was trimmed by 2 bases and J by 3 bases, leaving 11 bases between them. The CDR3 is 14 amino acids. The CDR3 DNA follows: TGCAGCGTTGAACAGTTTCTCGTTGGAAACACCATATATTTT. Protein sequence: CSVEQFLVGNTIYF.

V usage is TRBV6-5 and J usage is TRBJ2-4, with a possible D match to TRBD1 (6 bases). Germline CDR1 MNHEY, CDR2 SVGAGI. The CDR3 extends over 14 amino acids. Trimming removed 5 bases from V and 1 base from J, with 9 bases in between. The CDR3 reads CASSDTGAKNIQYF. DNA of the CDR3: TGTGCCAGCAGTGACACAGGGGCCAAAAACATTCAGTACTTC.

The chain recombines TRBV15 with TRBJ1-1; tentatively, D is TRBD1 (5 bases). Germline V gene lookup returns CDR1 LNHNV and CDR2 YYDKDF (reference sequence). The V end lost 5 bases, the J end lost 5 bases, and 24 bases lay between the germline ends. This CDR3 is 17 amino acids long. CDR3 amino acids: CATSGKTVWIGETEAFF. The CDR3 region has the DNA TGTGCCACCAGCGGGAAGACAGTCTGGATTGGGGAAACTGAAGCTTTCTTT. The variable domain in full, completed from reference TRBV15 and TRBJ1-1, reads DAMVIQNPRYQVTQFGKPVTLSCSQTLNHNVMYWYQQKSSQAPKLLFHYYDKDFNNEADTPDNFQSRRPNTSFCFLDIRSPGLGDTAMYLCATSGKTVWIGETEAFFGQGTRLTVV.

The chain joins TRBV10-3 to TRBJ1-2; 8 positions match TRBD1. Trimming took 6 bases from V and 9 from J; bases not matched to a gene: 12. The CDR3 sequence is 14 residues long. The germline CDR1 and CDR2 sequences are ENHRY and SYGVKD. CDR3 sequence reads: CAISPGQALFSYTF. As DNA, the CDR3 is TGTGCCATCAGCCCGGGACAGGCACTATTCAGCTACACCTTC.

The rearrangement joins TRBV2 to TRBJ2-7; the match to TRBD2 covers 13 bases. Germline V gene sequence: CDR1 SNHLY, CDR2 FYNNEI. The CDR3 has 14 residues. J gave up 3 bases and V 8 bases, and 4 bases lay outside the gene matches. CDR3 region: CASQLAGGIYEQYF. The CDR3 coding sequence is TGTGCCAGCCAACTAGCGGGGGGGATCTACGAGCAGTACTTC.

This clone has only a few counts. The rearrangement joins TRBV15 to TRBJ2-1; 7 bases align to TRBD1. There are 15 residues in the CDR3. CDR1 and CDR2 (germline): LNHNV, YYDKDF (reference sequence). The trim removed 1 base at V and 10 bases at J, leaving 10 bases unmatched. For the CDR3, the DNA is TGTGCCACCAGCAGAGGGGACAGCCTGACTTTGGAGCAGTTCTTC. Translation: CATSRGDSLTLEQFF.

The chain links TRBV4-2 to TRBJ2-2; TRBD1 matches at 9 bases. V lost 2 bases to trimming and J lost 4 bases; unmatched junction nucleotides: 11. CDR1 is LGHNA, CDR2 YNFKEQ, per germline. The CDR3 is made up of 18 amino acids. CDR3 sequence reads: CASSQSVSGQGGTGELFF. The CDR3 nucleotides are TGTGCCAGCAGCCAATCAGTCTCGGGACAGGGAGGCACCGGGGAGCTGTTTTTT.

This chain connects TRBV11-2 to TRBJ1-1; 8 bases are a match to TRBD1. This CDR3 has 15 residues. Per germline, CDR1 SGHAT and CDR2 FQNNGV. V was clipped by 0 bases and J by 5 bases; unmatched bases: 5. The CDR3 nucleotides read TGTGCCAGCAGCTTAGATCACACAGGGGGGACTGAAGCTTTCTTT. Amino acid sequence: CASSLDHTGGTEAFF.

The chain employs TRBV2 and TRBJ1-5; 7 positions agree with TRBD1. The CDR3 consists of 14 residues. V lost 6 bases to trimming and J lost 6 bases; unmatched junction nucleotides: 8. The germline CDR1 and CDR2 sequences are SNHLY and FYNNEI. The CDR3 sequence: CASSLDREPQPQHF. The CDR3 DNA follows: TGTGCCAGCAGCCTTGACAGGGAGCCTCAGCCCCAGCATTTT.

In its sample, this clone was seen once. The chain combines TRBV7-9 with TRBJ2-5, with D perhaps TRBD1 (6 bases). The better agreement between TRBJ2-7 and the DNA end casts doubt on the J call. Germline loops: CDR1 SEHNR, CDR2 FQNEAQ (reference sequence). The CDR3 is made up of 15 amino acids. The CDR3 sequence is CASSLDRVGNYEQYF. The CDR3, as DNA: TGTGCCAGCAGCTTAGACAGGGTTGGGAACTACGAGCAGTACTTC.

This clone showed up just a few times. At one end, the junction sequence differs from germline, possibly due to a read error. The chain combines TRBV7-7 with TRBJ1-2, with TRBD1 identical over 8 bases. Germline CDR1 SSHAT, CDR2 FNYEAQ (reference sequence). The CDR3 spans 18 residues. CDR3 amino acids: CASSVYRGWGFTMRGYTF. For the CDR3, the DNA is TGTGCTAGCAGCGTCTACAGGGGGTGGGGCTTCACTATGAGGGGCTACACCTTC.

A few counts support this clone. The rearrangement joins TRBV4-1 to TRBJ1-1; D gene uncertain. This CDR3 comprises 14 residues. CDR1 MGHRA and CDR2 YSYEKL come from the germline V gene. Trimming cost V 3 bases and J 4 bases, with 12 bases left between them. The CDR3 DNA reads TGCGCCAGCAGCCATTACACCGGGAGCACTGAAGCTTTCTTT. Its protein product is CASSHYTGSTEAFF.

This CDR3 reads CASSGRDEQYF. CDR3 bases: TGTGCCAGCAGCGGTAGAGACGAGCAGTACTTC. The chain has TRBV14 and TRBJ2-7; unclear D gene. The CDR3 runs 11 residues. V was shortened by 5 bases and J by 5 bases, with 7 bases between the two germline ends. The germline gives CDR1 SGHDN, CDR2 FVKESK.

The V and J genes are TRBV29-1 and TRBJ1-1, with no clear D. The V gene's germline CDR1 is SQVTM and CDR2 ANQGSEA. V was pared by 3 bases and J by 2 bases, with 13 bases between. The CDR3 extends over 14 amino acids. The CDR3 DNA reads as TGCAGCGTTGAGAGGGCGGGGAGTAACACTGAAGCTTTCTTT. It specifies CSVERAGSNTEAFF. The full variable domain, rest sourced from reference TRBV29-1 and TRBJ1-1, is SAVISQKPSRDICQRGTSLTIQCQVDSQVTMMFWYRQQPGQSLTLIATANQGSEATYESGFVIDKFPISRPNLTFSTLTVSNMSPEDSSIYLCSVERAGSNTEAFFGQGTRLTVV.

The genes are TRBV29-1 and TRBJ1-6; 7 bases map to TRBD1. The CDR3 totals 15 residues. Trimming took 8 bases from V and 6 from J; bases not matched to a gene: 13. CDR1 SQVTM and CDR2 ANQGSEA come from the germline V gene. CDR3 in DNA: TGCAGCTATAAGACAGGGACTGACCTTAATTCACCCCTCCACTTT. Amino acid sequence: CSYKTGTDLNSPLHF.

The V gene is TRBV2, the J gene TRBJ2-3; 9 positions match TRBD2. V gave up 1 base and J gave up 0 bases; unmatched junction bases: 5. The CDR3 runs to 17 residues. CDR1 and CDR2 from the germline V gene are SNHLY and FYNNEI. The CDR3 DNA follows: TGTGCCAGCAGTGAAGAGGTGCGGGGGGGGAGCACAGATACGCAGTATTTT. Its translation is CASSEEVRGGSTDTQYF.

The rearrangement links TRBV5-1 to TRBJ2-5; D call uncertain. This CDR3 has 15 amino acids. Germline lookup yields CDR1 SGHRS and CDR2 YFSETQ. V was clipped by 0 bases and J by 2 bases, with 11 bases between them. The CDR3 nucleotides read TGCGCCAGCAGCTTGGGAGCTTCTTTTCAAGAGACCCAGTACTTC. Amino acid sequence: CASSLGASFQETQYF.

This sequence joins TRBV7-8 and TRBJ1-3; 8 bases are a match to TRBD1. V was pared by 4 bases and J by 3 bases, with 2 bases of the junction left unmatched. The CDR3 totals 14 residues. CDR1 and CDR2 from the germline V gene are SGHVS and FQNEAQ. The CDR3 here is CASSYGTGGNTIYF. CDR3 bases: TGTGCCAGCAGCTATGGGACAGGTGGAAACACCATATATTTT.

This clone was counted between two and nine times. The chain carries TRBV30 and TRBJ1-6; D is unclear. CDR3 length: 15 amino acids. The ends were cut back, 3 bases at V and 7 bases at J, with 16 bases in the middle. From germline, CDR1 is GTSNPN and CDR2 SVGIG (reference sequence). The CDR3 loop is CAWSALGAGNSPLHF. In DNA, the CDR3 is TGTGCCTGGAGCGCCCTCGGAGCCGGGAATTCACCCCTCCACTTT.

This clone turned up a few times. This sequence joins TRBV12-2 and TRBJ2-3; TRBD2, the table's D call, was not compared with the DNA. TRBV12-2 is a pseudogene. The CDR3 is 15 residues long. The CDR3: CASRPYEYSTDTQYF. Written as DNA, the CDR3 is TGTGCAAGTCGCCCTTATGAGTATAGCACAGATACGCAGTATTTT.

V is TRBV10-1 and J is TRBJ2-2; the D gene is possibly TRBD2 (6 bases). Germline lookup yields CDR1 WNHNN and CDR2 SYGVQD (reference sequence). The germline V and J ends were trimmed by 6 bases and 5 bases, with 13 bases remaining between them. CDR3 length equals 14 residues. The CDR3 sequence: CASSRDSITGELFF. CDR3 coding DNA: TGCGCCAGCAGCAGGGACTCGATTACCGGGGAGCTGTTTTTT.

The CDR3 is CASQTSGGNTGELFF. CDR3 DNA: TGTGCCAGCCAGACTAGCGGGGGGAACACCGGGGAGCTGTTTTTT. The V call is TRBV4-2, the J call TRBJ2-2; 12 positions match TRBD2. CDR1 and CDR2 from the germline V gene are LGHNA and YNFKEQ. The CDR3 totals 15 residues. Trimming removed 8 bases from V and 1 base from J; junction bases left unmatched: 2.